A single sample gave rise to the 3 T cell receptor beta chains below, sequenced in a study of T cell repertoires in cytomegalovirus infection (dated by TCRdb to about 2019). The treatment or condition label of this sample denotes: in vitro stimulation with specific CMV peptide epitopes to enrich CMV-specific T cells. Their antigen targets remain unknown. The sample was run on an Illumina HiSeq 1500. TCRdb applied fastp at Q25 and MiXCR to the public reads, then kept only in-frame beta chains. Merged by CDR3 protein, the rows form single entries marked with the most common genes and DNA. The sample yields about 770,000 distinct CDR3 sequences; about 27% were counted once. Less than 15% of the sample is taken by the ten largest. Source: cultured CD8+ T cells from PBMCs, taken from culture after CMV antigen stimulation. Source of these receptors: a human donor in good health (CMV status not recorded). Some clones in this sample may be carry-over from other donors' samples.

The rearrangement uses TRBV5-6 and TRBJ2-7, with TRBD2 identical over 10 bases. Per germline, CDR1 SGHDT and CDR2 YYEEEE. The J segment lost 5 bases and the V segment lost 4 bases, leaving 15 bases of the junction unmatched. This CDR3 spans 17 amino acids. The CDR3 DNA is TGTGCCAGCAGCCATTCCCTCGCTAGCGGGGGATTGCACGAGCAGTACTTC. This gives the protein CASSHSLASGGLHEQYF.

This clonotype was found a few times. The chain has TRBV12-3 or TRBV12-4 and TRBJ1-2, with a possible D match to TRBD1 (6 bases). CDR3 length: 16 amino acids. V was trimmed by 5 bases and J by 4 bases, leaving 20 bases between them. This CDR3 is CASSPRDRRPPYGYTF. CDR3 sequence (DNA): TGTGCCAGCAGTCCAAGAGACAGGAGACCTCCCTATGGCTACACCTTC.

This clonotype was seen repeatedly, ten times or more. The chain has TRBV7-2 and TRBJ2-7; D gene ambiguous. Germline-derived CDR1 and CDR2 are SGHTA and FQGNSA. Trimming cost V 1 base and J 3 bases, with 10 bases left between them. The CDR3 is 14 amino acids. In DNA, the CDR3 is TGTGCCAGCAGCTTAGACGTACAGTACTACGAGCAGTACGTC. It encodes CASSLDVQYYEQYV.